This T cell receptor (beta chain) was retrieved from a study of blood T cell repertoires in COVID-19. Study details: In each case, the material was cDNA or gDNA derived from T cells, B-cell-depleted T cells, or PBMCs.

TCRdb keeps only in-frame clones here, not all; method: immunoSEQ multiplex PCR. The profile shows tens of thousands of clones, 85% of them singletons. Germline CDR1 SGHAT, CDR2 FQNNGV. The CDR3 runs 15 residues. V was trimmed by 4 bases and J by 3 bases, leaving 16 bases between them. This sequence joins TRBV11-2 and TRBJ2-7; perhaps TRBD2 as D (7 bases). The clonotype was recovered from a man aged 45-65 years with active COVID-19. The sequencing sample was made of peripheral blood. DNA of the CDR3: TGTGCCAGCAGCTCCCCGCGGGGGCAATTCTACGAGCAGTACTTC. It encodes CASSSPRGQFYEQYF.